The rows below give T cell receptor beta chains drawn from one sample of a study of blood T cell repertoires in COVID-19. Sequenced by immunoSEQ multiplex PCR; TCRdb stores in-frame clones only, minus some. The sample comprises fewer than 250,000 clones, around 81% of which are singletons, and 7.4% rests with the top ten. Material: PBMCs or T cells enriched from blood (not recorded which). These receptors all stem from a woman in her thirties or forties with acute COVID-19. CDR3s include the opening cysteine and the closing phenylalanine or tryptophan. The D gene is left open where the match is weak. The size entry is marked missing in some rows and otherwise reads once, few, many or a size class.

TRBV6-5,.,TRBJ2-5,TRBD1,TGTGCCAGCAGGTGGGACAGGGCCCAAGAGACCCAGTACTTC,CASRWDRAQETQYF
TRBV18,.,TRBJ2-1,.,TGTGCCAGCTCACCACTAGTTACAGGTGGCAATGAGCAGTTCTTC,CASSPLVTGGNEQFF
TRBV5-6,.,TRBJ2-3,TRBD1,TGTGCCAGCAGCCACAGGGGGTTAACAGATACGCAGTATTTT,CASSHRGLTDTQYF
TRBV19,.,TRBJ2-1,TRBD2,TGTGCCAGTAGGACGACTAGCCGGGATGAGCAGTTCTTC,CASRTTSRDEQFF
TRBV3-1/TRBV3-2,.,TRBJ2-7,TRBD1,TGTGCCAGCAGCCCCAAGGGGGCCGGGACAGGTTTCTACGAGCAGTACTTC,CASSPKGAGTGFYEQYF
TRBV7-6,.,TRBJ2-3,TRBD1,TGTGCCAGCAGCTTGGGCCCAACAGGGGCGCGAAGCACAGATACGCAGTATTTT,CASSLGPTGARSTDTQYF
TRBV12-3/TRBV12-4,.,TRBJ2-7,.,TGTGCCAGCACCTGGAGGGTGGGTAACGAGCAGTACTTC,CASTWRVGNEQYF
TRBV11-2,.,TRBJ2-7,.,TGTGCCAGCAGCTTAGCGGGGGGCCCACAAACCTACGAGCAGTACTTC,CASSLAGGPQTYEQYF
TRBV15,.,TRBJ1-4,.,TGTGCCACCAGCAGAGCCCAACCAGGGGAAAAACTGTTTTTT,CATSRAQPGEKLFF
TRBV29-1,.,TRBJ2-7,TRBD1,TGCAGCATAGGACAGGGGGGCAACTACGAGCAGTACTTC,CSIGQGGNYEQYF
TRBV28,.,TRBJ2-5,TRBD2,TGTGCCAGCAGATCTCGGACTAGCGGGGGGGTCCGGGAGACCCAGTACTTC,CASRSRTSGGVRETQYF
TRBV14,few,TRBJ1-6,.,TGTGCCAGCAGCCAAAACAGGGTCTCTTCACCCCTCCACTTT,CASSQNRVSSPLHF
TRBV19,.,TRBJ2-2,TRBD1,TGTGCCAGTCAGCCGGGACAGGGGACATCGGGGGAGCTGTTTTTT,CASQPGQGTSGELFF
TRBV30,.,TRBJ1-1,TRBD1,TGTGCCTCCAAACCACAGGGGTTGTACACTGAAGCTTTCTTT,CASKPQGLYTEAFF
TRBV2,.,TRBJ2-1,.,TGTGCCAGCAGTAGGACGGGATTCGGAAATGAGCAGTTCTTC,CASSRTGFGNEQFF
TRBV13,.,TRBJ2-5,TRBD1,TGTGCCAGCAGCCGGGACAGGGCCCAAGAGACCCAGTACTTC,CASSRDRAQETQYF
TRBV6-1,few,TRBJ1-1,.,TGTGCCAGCAGTGAAAGGCAGGGTCTGAACACTGAAGCTTTCTTT,CASSERQGLNTEAFF
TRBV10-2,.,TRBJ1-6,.,TGCGCCAGCAGTGAGGGCGGAAATTCACCCCTCCACTTT,CASSEGGNSPLHF
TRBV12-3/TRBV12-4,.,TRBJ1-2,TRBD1,TGTGCCAGCACCGACAGGGGACATGGCTACACCTTC,CASTDRGHGYTF
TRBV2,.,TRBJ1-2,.,TGTGCCAGCATGCGGGAGACTAACTATGGCTACACCTTC,CASMRETNYGYTF
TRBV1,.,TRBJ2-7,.,TGCACCAGCAGCCAAGAGGCCCTAGCGGCTCGCAACGAGCAGTACTTC,CTSSQEALAARNEQYF
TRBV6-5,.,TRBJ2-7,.,TGTGCCAGCAGTCCAGAAATATACGAGCAGTACTTC,CASSPEIYEQYF
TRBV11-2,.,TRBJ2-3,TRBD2,TGTGCCAGCAGCTTAGATCTACGGGAGGCAGGTCGCACAGATACGCAGTATTTT,CASSLDLREAGRTDTQYF
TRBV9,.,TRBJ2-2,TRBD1,TGTGCCAGCAGCGTACGACAGGGAAACGGGGAGCTGTTTTTT,CASSVRQGNGELFF
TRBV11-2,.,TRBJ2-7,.,TGTGCCAGCAGCTTCCGTCTAGGCGGGTACTCCTACGAGCAGTACTTC,CASSFRLGGYSYEQYF
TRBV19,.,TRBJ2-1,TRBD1,TGTGCCAGTAGTATAGACCAATACAGGGGCCACTCCTACAATGAGCAGTTCTTC,CASSIDQYRGHSYNEQFF
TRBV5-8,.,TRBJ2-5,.,TGTGCCAGCAGCTTGGGTCAGGGACAAGAGACCCAGTACTTC,CASSLGQGQETQYF
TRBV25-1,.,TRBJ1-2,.,TGTGCCAGCAGTGAAGTGCGAAACTATGGCTACACCTTC,CASSEVRNYGYTF
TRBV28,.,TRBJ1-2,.,TGTGCCATTAAGGGGGAAAGGGCGGAGGGCTACACCTTC,CAIKGERAEGYTF
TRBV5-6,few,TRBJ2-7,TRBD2,TGTGCCAGCAGCGGGACCGGGACTAGCGGGAGGGCCGGGTACGAGCAGTACTTC,CASSGTGTSGRAGYEQYF
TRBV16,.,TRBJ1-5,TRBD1,TGTGCCAGCAGCCAATCTGCGGACAGGGGGCGCGATCAGCCCCAGCATTTT,CASSQSADRGRDQPQHF
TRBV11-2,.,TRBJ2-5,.,TGTGCCAGCAGCTGGCGGGCGGGGCAAGAGACCCAGTACTTC,CASSWRAGQETQYF
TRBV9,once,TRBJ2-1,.,TGTGCCAGCAGCGTAGATGTGCGGGGGCTCAATGAGCAGTTCTTC,CASSVDVRGLNEQFF
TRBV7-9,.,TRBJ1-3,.,TGTGCCAGCAGCTCCGCGGGGTCTGGAAACACCATATATTTT,CASSSAGSGNTIYF
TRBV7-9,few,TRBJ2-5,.,TGTGCCAGCAGCTTTGCAGGGGTTAGGGAGACCCAGTACTTC,CASSFAGVRETQYF
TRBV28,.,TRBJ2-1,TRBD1,TGTGCCAGCAGTTTGGGACAGCTCGATGAGCAGTTCTTC,CASSLGQLDEQFF
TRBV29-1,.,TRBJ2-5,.,TGCAGCGTTGAAGATAGTCGCCAGGACTTC,CSVEDSRQDF
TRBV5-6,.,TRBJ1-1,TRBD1,TGTGCCAGCAGCTTACGGGCAGGGGGGGCTTTCTTT,CASSLRAGGAFF
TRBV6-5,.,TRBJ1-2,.,TGTGCCAGCAGCTCCGCTAGGGGTGATGGCTACACCTTC,CASSSARGDGYTF
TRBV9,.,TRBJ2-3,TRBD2,TGTGCCAGCAGCTGGGGCCTAGCGGGGGGAGATACGCAGTATTTT,CASSWGLAGGDTQYF
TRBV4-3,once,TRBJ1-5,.,TGCGCCAGCAGCCAAGCTAGGTTTAGCAATCAGCCCCAGCATTTT,CASSQARFSNQPQHF
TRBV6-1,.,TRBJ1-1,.,TGTGCCAGCAGTGAAAACGACAGGATTACTGAAGCTTTCTTT,CASSENDRITEAFF
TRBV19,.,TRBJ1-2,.,TGTGCCAGTAGGGCGGGCGGGAGAGACACCTTC,CASRAGGRDTF
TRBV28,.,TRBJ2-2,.,TGTGCCAGCAAGGGTGGGGGACACTACACCGGGGAGCTGTTTTTT,CASKGGGHYTGELFF
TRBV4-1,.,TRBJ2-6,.,TGCGCCAGCAGCCAGTCGGAGGGCCGCTCTGGGGCCAACGTCCTGACTTTC,CASSQSEGRSGANVLTF
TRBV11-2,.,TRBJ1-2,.,TGTGCCAGCAGCGACTCGCGGAGAGGCTACACCTTC,CASSDSRRGYTF
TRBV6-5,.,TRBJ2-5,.,TGTGCCAGCAGGAAACCAGGGTTCACGGAGACCCAGTACTTC,CASRKPGFTETQYF
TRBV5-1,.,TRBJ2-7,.,TGCGCCAGCAGCTCGGGACTCCTAACCTACGAGCAGTACTTC,CASSSGLLTYEQYF
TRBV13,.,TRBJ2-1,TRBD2,TGTGCCAGCAGCTTAATTAGCGGGGACAACAATGAGCAGTTCTTC,CASSLISGDNNEQFF
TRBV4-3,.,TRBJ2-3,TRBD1,TGCGCCAGCAGCCAAGATTACGGACAGGGGAGGAAAACAGATACGCAGTATTTT,CASSQDYGQGRKTDTQYF
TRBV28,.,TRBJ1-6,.,TGTGCCAGCAGTACATACAGGGTAGGCGTATCACCCCTCCACTTT,CASSTYRVGVSPLHF
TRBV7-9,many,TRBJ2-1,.,TGTGCCAGCAGCCCCCTTCTAATCAATGAGCAGTTCTTC,CASSPLLINEQFF
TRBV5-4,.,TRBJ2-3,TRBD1,TGTGCCAGCAGCACGGACAGGGATAGGTATACGCAGTATTTT,CASSTDRDRYTQYF
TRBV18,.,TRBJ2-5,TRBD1,TGTGCCAGCTCACCACGGGACAGAGAGACCCAGTACTTC,CASSPRDRETQYF
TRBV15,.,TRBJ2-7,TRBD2,TGTGCCACCAGCAGAGATAAAGGGACTAGTCGGACGAACGAGCAGTACTTC,CATSRDKGTSRTNEQYF